Below, 18 T cell receptor beta chains from the same sample are listed, as sequenced in a study of shared clonotypes between healthy human individuals. Clones were read by immunoSEQ multiplex PCR, and TCRdb kept only the in-frame ones, dropping some. The table has about 1.5 million clones, roughly 98% seen once; the top ten hold about 0.45%. Sample: naive CD4+ T cells sorted from blood. Stated subset: CD45RA+ positively selected. These receptors all come from a man in his thirties or forties in good health.

The chain recombines TRBV29-1 with TRBJ2-7, with D perhaps matching TRBD1 (6 bases). CDR1 and CDR2 from the germline V gene are SQVTM and ANQGSEA. V lost 7 bases and J lost 3, with 16 bases in between. The CDR3 runs 13 residues. This CDR3 reads CSAAQGMGYEQYF. In nucleotides, the CDR3 is TGCAGCGCAGCACAGGGTATGGGCTACGAGCAGTACTTC.

The V and J genes are TRBV6-6 and TRBJ2-5; TRBD1 agrees at 7 bases. Germline lookup yields CDR1 MNHNY and CDR2 SVGAGI (reference sequence). This CDR3 contains 14 residues. The V and J ends lost 5 bases and 0 bases, in that order; junction bases with no gene match: 3. The CDR3, as DNA: TGTGCCAGCAGTCGACAGGGTTACCAAGAGACCCAGTACTTC. This gives the protein CASSRQGYQETQYF.

As regards this clone: This same CDR3 is encoded by further DNA sequences in the sample. The V call is TRBV5-1, the J call TRBJ2-2, with D perhaps matching TRBD2 (6 bases). CDR1 and CDR2 (germline): SGHRS, YFSETQ. The CDR3 is 14 residues long. Trimming shortened V by 2 bases and J by 2 bases, and 7 bases separated the two germline ends. The CDR3 DNA is TGCGCCAGCAGCTTCGGGACTAACACCGGGGAGCTGTTTTTT. Translated: CASSFGTNTGELFF.

The chain has TRBV19 and TRBJ2-3; no firm D call. Trimming took off 5 bases at V and 6 bases at J, with 9 bases between the two ends. This CDR3 is built from 12 residues. Germline assignment: CDR1 LNHDA and CDR2 SQIVND (reference sequence). The CDR3 here is CASSEMGDTQYF. In DNA, the CDR3 is TGTGCCAGTAGTGAGATGGGGGATACGCAGTATTTT.

The chain employs TRBV11-2 and TRBJ1-2, with unresolved D. The CDR3 has 18 amino acids. Germline assignment: CDR1 SGHAT and CDR2 FQNNGV. Deletions cut 5 bases from V and 2 bases from J, with 24 bases between. CDR3 in amino acids: CASSRLRGGGSSNYGYTF. The CDR3 nucleotides read TGTGCCAGCAGCCGCCTCCGGGGAGGAGGATCCTCGAACTATGGCTACACCTTC.

J is TRBJ1-1 and V is TRBV5-1, with TRBD1 identical over 9 bases. V was pared by 0 bases and J by 5 bases, with 8 bases of the junction left unmatched. CDR3 length: 16 residues. Germline CDR1 is SGHRS and CDR2 is YFSETQ. CDR3 sequence reads: CASSLGRGQGGTEAFF. Written as DNA, the CDR3 is TGCGCCAGCAGCTTGGGGCGGGGACAGGGAGGGACTGAAGCTTTCTTT. Looking up the rest from reference TRBV5-1 and TRBJ1-1 gives the full variable domain: KAGVTQTPRYLIKTRGQQVTLSCSPISGHRSVSWYQQTPGQGLQFLFEYFSETQRNKGNFPGRFSGRQFSNSRSEMNVSTLELGDSALYLCASSLGRGQGGTEAFFGQGTRLTVV.

The chain combines TRBV5-4 with TRBJ2-3; D is ambiguous. V shed 3 bases and J shed 0 bases, with 11 bases lying between them. The CDR3 spans 15 residues. The V gene's germline CDR1 is SGHNT and CDR2 YYREEE (reference sequence). In nucleotides, the CDR3 is TGTGCCAGCAGCTGGAAAATGCAGAGCACAGATACGCAGTATTTT. Encoded protein: CASSWKMQSTDTQYF.

The rearrangement links TRBV6-5 to TRBJ1-2; D not certain. The germline V gene has CDR1 MNHEY and CDR2 SVGAGI. The CDR3 is 12 residues long. The germline V and J ends were trimmed by 2 bases and 7 bases, with 8 bases remaining between them. The CDR3 is CASSYGGFGYTF. In DNA form, the CDR3 reads TGTGCCAGCAGTTACGGTGGTTTTGGCTACACCTTC.

The V gene is TRBV5-8, the J gene TRBJ1-2; 8 bases fit TRBD1. Germline V gene lookup returns CDR1 SGHTS and CDR2 YDEGEE. Losses at the gene ends were 4 bases for V and 2 bases for J; bases not matched to a gene: 7. The CDR3 has 15 residues. CDR3: CASSLRGPNNYGYTF. CDR3 coding DNA: TGTGCCAGCAGCCTCAGGGGGCCAAACAACTATGGCTACACCTTC.

This clone was recorded only once. The chain recombines TRBV5-4 with TRBJ1-3; tentative D call: TRBD1 (5 bases). The CDR3 is 16 amino acids. Germline V gene lookup returns CDR1 SGHNT and CDR2 YYREEE (reference sequence). The V gene lost 6 bases and the J gene lost 1 base, with 17 bases spanning the gap. The CDR3 is CASTNRRGTSGNTIYF. The CDR3 coding sequence is TGTGCCAGCACCAACCGACGGGGGACGTCTGGAAACACCATATATTTT.

The chain couples TRBV7-8 to TRBJ1-2; D not resolved. This CDR3 is 15 amino acids long. Germline V gives CDR1 SGHVS, CDR2 FQNEAQ. V shed 1 base and J shed 1 base, with 10 bases lying between them. The CDR3 region is CASSLVGSFNYGYTF. The CDR3 bases are TGTGCCAGCAGCTTAGTTGGCAGTTTTAACTATGGCTACACCTTC.

V is TRBV19 and J is TRBJ1-1, with D perhaps TRBD1 (6 bases). V lost 7 bases to trimming and J lost 1 base, with 13 bases between them. This CDR3 is 14 amino acids long. CDR1 is LNHDA and CDR2 is SQIVND in the germline V gene (reference sequence). As DNA, the CDR3 is TGTGCCAGTACCCCAAACAGGGAGAACACTGAAGCTTTCTTT. Protein product: CASTPNRENTEAFF.

V usage is TRBV28 and J usage is TRBJ1-5; the D gene is possibly TRBD1 (5 bases). The germline V and J ends were trimmed by 6 bases and 2 bases, with 20 bases remaining between them. Germline V CDR1 and CDR2: MDHEN, SYDVKM. This CDR3 region has 17 residues. As DNA, the CDR3 is TGTGCCAGCAGGGACCGGGGCGTGTTTAGAGGCAATCAGCCCCAGCATTTT. As protein: CASRDRGVFRGNQPQHF.

The CDR3 protein is CASSPPGGPPAKNIQYF. CDR3 coding DNA: TGTGCCAGCAGCCCCCCCGGCGGGCCGCCGGCCAAAAACATTCAGTACTTC. This chain uses TRBV28 with TRBJ2-4, with D maybe TRBD2 (5 bases). This CDR3 has 17 residues. Per germline, CDR1 MDHEN and CDR2 SYDVKM. V lost 6 bases, J lost 1 base, and 19 bases lay in between.

This rearrangement joins TRBV7-6 to TRBJ1-1; D unresolved. Germline loops: CDR1 SGHVS, CDR2 FNYEAQ. CDR3 length: 17 residues. Between the trimmed V and J ends, which lost 5 bases and 0 bases, there was a span of 19 bases. CDR3: CASSPKQGWYMNTEAFF. The CDR3 nucleotides read TGTGCCAGCAGCCCGAAGCAAGGGTGGTACATGAACACTGAAGCTTTCTTT.

V usage is TRBV15 and J usage is TRBJ2-3; D is ambiguous. The V gene's germline CDR1 is LNHNV and CDR2 YYDKDF (reference sequence). Trimming stripped 6 bases from V and 2 bases from J, with 9 bases between. This CDR3 spans 13 amino acids. CDR3 protein: CATSGGFTDTQYF. CDR3 bases: TGTGCCACCAGTGGCGGTTTCACAGATACGCAGTATTTT.

This CDR3 reads CATSTRSSYNEQFF. The CDR3 coding sequence is TGTGCCACCAGCACCAGGAGCTCCTACAATGAGCAGTTCTTC. The J gene is TRBJ2-1, the V gene TRBV15; no clear D gene. Germline V gene lookup returns CDR1 LNHNV and CDR2 YYDKDF (reference sequence). Deletions cut 4 bases from V and 0 bases from J, with 7 bases between. This CDR3 spans 14 amino acids.

The genes are TRBV5-6 and TRBJ1-5; D is undetermined. Looked up from germline, CDR1 is SGHDT and CDR2 is YYEEEE. This CDR3 region has 13 residues. The ends were cut back, 4 bases at V and 1 base at J, with 6 bases in the middle. The CDR3 coding sequence is TGTGCCAGCAGCGTCGGAAGCAATCAGCCCCAGCATTTT. Its translation: CASSVGSNQPQHF. Full variable domain (missing parts from reference TRBV5-6 and TRBJ1-5): DAGVTQSPTHLIKTRGQQVTLRCSPKSGHDTVSWYQQALGQGPQFIFQYYEEEERQRGNFPDRFSGHQFPNYSSELNVNALLLGDSALYLCASSVGSNQPQHFGDGTRLSIL.